Listed below are T cell receptor beta chains from one sample, sequenced in a study of blood T cell repertoires in COVID-19. The repertoire was sequenced with immunoSEQ multiplex PCR; TCRdb's copy has only in-frame clones and lacks some. The repertoire holds over 150,000 clones, with 70% to 90% as singletons. Sequencing input: peripheral blood. These receptor sequences come from a man aged 35 to 55 with active or convalescent COVID-19. Both conserved end residues are part of each CDR3. A D gene is named only where the DNA matches it firmly. Rows may omit the clone size; those that give it use once, few, many or a size class.

V: TRBV5-6; size: -; J: TRBJ2-7; D: -; CDR3: CASSFTGLGDSYEQYF; DNA: TGTGCCAGCAGCTTCACGGGATTGGGCGATTCCTACGAGCAGTACTTC
V: TRBV10-3; size: -; J: TRBJ1-2; D: TRBD1; CDR3: CAISVSGTGARSYGYTF; DNA: TGTGCCATCAGTGTATCCGGGACAGGCGCTCGTAGCTATGGCTACACCTTC
V: TRBV12-5; size: -; J: TRBJ1-5; D: -; CDR3: CARGWGGGNNQPQHF; DNA: TGTGCTAGGGGTTGGGGGGGCGGGAACAATCAGCCCCAGCATTTT
V: TRBV2; size: -; J: TRBJ2-3; D: TRBD2; CDR3: CASRLAGDTQYF; DNA: TGTGCCAGCAGGTTAGCGGGTGATACGCAGTATTTT
V: TRBV7-3; size: -; J: TRBJ1-1; D: TRBD1; CDR3: CASSLTGGATSTEAFF; DNA: TGTGCCAGCAGCTTAACAGGGGGCGCGACGAGCACTGAAGCTTTCTTT
V: TRBV28; size: once; J: TRBJ1-2; D: -; CDR3: CASSLEGQAYGYTF; DNA: TGTGCCAGCAGTTTAGAGGGACAAGCCTATGGCTACACCTTC
V: TRBV5-1; size: few; J: TRBJ1-1; D: TRBD1; CDR3: CASSRPGQGFRNTEAFF; DNA: TGCGCCAGCAGCCGGCCGGGACAGGGCTTCAGGAACACTGAAGCTTTCTTT
V: TRBV6-5; size: -; J: TRBJ2-7; D: TRBD2; CDR3: CASSSPGGGSYEQYF; DNA: TGTGCCAGCAGTTCCCCGGGGGGGGGAAGCTACGAGCAGTACTTC
V: TRBV11-3; size: -; J: TRBJ2-7; D: -; CDR3: CASSLEPATAYEQYF; DNA: TGTGCCAGCAGCTTAGAGCCCGCAACGGCCTACGAGCAGTACTTC
V: TRBV4-3; size: -; J: TRBJ1-2; D: -; CDR3: CASSQDWTGGGYGYTF; DNA: TGCGCCAGCAGCCAAGATTGGACGGGGGGCGGGTATGGCTACACCTTC